This T cell receptor (beta chain) was identified during a study of patients and donors after allogeneic stem cell transplantation. This CDR3 is built from 14 residues. Looked up from germline, CDR1 is SGHVS and CDR2 is FNYEAQ. V was shortened by 5 bases and J by 1 base, with 11 bases between the two germline ends. In this sample, this clonotype turned up once. TCRdb independently ran MiXCR on the RT-PCR reads; one entry per CDR3 protein. Of 160,000 or so distinct CDR3 sequences listed, 24% are singletons. The chain is built from TRBV7-6 and TRBJ1-1; D is unresolved. This sequence originates from a human donor who was either an allogeneic HSCT recipient or a stem cell or donor lymphocyte infusion donor (not recorded which). It is not recorded whose cells these are; they may come from a transplant donor. Specimen: blood, either unsorted or a sorted T cell fraction (not recorded which). The CDR3 is CASSHSGSNTEAFF. CDR3 sequence (DNA): TGTGCCAGCAGCCATTCTGGGTCGAACACTGAAGCTTTCTTT.